Presented here are 9 T cell receptor beta chains from one specimen sequenced in a study of T cell changes during pregnancy in multiple sclerosis (dated by TCRdb to the late 2010s). Receptor amplification or capture employed the immunoSEQ multiplex PCR assay. TCRdb provides this immuneACCESS table in a form limited to in-frame rearrangements. Some clones are lacking; in checked studies, under half of them reflect an unresolved V gene, and why the rest are absent is not known. A total of 60,000 to 85,000 clones appear in this sample, 90% to 95% of them only once. More than 1.4% of the sample is held by the ten biggest clonotypes. Source: peripheral blood, taken in the second trimester of pregnancy. The source of these receptors is a female donor with multiple sclerosis, enrolled in a pregnancy study.

This rearrangement joins TRBV9 to TRBJ2-1, with 9 bases matching TRBD1. V shed 4 bases, J shed 5 bases, and the junction held 7 bases outside the gene matches. This CDR3 contains 15 residues. Looked up from germline, CDR1 is SGDLS and CDR2 is YYNGEE. CDR3 amino acids: CASSIRGDRDNEQFF. CDR3 nucleotide sequence: TGTGCCAGCAGCATAAGGGGGGACAGGGACAATGAGCAGTTCTTC.

The V gene is TRBV13, the J gene TRBJ2-7, with 10 bases identical to TRBD1. With V trimmed by 5 bases and J by 7 bases, 2 bases remained unmatched. The CDR3 sequence is 12 residues long. Germline CDR1 PRHDT, CDR2 FYEKMQ (reference sequence). CDR3 loop: CASSGQGGEQYF. CDR3 in DNA: TGTGCCAGCAGCGGACAGGGGGGAGAGCAGTACTTC. Based on the CDR3 plus reference TRBV13 and TRBJ2-7, the full variable domain is AAGVIQSPRHLIKEKRETATLKCYPIPRHDTVYWYQQGPGQDPQFLISFYEKMQSDKGSIPDRFSAQQFSDYHSELNMSSLELGDSALYFCASSGQGGEQYFGPGTRLTVT.

The chain combines TRBV18 with TRBJ2-7, with a tentative D call TRBD2 (6 bases). From germline, CDR1 is KGHSH and CDR2 LQKENI. Between the trimmed V and J ends, which lost 3 bases and 2 bases, there was a span of 32 bases. The CDR3 totals 21 residues. The CDR3 is CASSPQLVGLAAPASAYEQYF. CDR3 in DNA: TGTGCCAGCTCACCTCAGTTAGTGGGACTCGCTGCCCCGGCGTCCGCCTACGAGCAGTACTTC.

J is TRBJ1-5 and V is TRBV6-5; TRBD1 aligns across 9 bases. This CDR3 region has 13 residues. V lost 5 bases and J lost 5; bases outside the gene matches: 1. Germline loops: CDR1 MNHEY, CDR2 SVGAGI. CDR3 in DNA: TGTGCCAGCAGTAGACAGGGGGATCAGCCCCAGCATTTT. It specifies CASSRQGDQPQHF.

This clone was detected once. The J gene is TRBJ2-1, the V gene TRBV5-1, with TRBD2 matching 10 bases. Unmatched junction bases numbered 8, after V lost 4 bases and J lost 7 bases. Germline CDR1 reads SGHRS; CDR2 reads YFSETQ. The CDR3 has 15 residues. The CDR3 loop reads CASSAGLADGNEQFF. CDR3 nucleotides: TGCGCCAGCAGCGCCGGACTAGCGGACGGGAATGAGCAGTTCTTC. Together with reference TRBV5-1 and TRBJ2-1, the CDR3 gives the full variable domain: KAGVTQTPRYLIKTRGQQVTLSCSPISGHRSVSWYQQTPGQGLQFLFEYFSETQRNKGNFPGRFSGRQFSNSRSEMNVSTLELGDSALYLCASSAGLADGNEQFFGPGTRLTVL.

V usage is TRBV4-1 and J usage is TRBJ2-4, with D perhaps TRBD2 (5 bases). Germline V lookup: CDR1 MGHRA, CDR2 YSYEKL. The CDR3 spans 16 residues. V was clipped by 4 bases and J by 1 base, with 14 bases between them. CDR3 amino acids: CASSPALEVAKNIQYF. DNA for the CDR3: TGCGCCAGCAGCCCCGCTCTGGAGGTGGCCAAAAACATTCAGTACTTC.

This rearrangement joins TRBV9 to TRBJ2-7; 8 bases are a match to TRBD1. Losses at the gene ends were 2 bases for V and 0 bases for J; bases not matched to a gene: 4. The CDR3 is 15 amino acids. The germline V gene encodes CDR1 SGDLS and CDR2 YYNGEE. This CDR3 reads CASSVGTGLSYEQYF. The CDR3 DNA follows: TGTGCCAGCAGCGTCGGGACAGGACTCTCCTACGAGCAGTACTTC.

The chain couples TRBV6-1 to TRBJ2-7, with D hard to call. V lost 6 bases and J 3 bases, leaving 12 bases between the germline ends. The CDR3 has 13 amino acids. Germline CDR1 is MNHNS and CDR2 is SASEGT. CDR3 nucleotide sequence: TGTGCCAGCAGCGCAGGATCAGTCTACGAGCAGTACTTC. Translation gives CASSAGSVYEQYF.

The V and J genes are TRBV2 and TRBJ1-2; TRBD1 matches 10 bases. Germline CDR1 reads SNHLY; CDR2 reads FYNNEI. The CDR3 is made up of 15 amino acids. Germline trimming cut 7 bases from V and 4 bases from J; bases unmatched to any gene: 9. This CDR3 is CASKYQTGGSYGYTF. CDR3 coding DNA: TGTGCCAGCAAGTACCAGACAGGGGGCTCCTATGGCTACACCTTC.